Below are 25 T cell receptor beta chains sequenced from a single sample in a study of T cell responses to AZD1222 COVID-19 vaccine. Only in-frame clones appear in the TCRdb table, and some are missing; sequencing was by immunoSEQ multiplex PCR. The table shows about 160,000 clones, with more than 70% occurring only once. Sequences were derived from peripheral blood, sampled on day 0 of AZD1222 vaccination. The receptors originated from an adult in good health.

The chain links TRBV3-1 (or the pseudogene TRBV3-2) to TRBJ1-5; 7 nucleotides match TRBD1. J was trimmed by 7 bases and V by 5 bases; bases with no gene match: 8. This CDR3 has 14 residues. From germline, CDR1 is LGHDT and CDR2 YNNKEL (reference sequence). The CDR3: CASSLRQGGQPQHF. As DNA, the CDR3 is TGTGCCAGCAGCTTACGACAGGGTGGGCAGCCCCAGCATTTT.

The V gene is TRBV12-3 or TRBV12-4, the J gene TRBJ1-5; no definite D call. V was shortened by 7 bases and J by 3 bases, with 10 bases between the two germline ends. This CDR3 comprises 13 residues. The CDR3 DNA follows: TGTGCCAGCAACTCCTGGGACAATCAGCCCCAGCATTTT. It translates to CASNSWDNQPQHF.

As DNA, the CDR3 is TGTGCCACGCCCACCTCGGGACTGGGGGCCGGGGAGCTGTTTTTT. This encodes CATPTSGLGAGELFF. The chain employs TRBV7-8 and TRBJ2-2; a weak D match, TRBD2 (6 bases). Trimming pared 10 bases from V and 6 bases from J, leaving 21 bases between. Looked up from germline, CDR1 is SGHVS and CDR2 is FQNEAQ. The CDR3 runs 15 residues.

This clone occurred a few times. This chain connects TRBV28 to TRBJ2-5; possibly TRBD2 for D (5 bases). Germline lookup yields CDR1 MDHEN and CDR2 SYDVKM. The CDR3 is 12 amino acids. Trimming removed 6 bases from V and 5 bases from J, with 10 bases in between. The CDR3 loop is CASRGPGETQYF. The DNA of the CDR3 is TGTGCCAGCAGAGGACCGGGGGAGACCCAGTACTTC.

CDR3 region: CASSPPSGRVRNEQFF. CDR3 bases: TGTGCCAGCTCACCACCGAGCGGGAGAGTCAGGAATGAGCAGTTCTTC. The rearrangement links TRBV18 to TRBJ2-1, with 8 bases aligning to TRBD2. The CDR3 contains 16 residues. V lost 0 bases, J lost 7 bases, and 8 bases stayed unmatched. Per germline, CDR1 KGHSH and CDR2 LQKENI. Filled out from reference TRBV18 and TRBJ2-1, the complete variable domain reads NAGVMQNPRHLVRRRGQEARLRCSPMKGHSHVYWYRQLPEEGLKFMVYLQKENIIDESGMPKERFSAEFPKEGPSILRIQQVVRGDSAAYFCASSPPSGRVRNEQFFGPGTRLTVL.

V gene TRBV2 combines with J gene TRBJ2-7, with D possibly matching TRBD2 (6 bases). The CDR3 length is 13 residues. V lost 4 bases and J lost 3, with 10 bases in between. Germline CDR1 and CDR2: SNHLY and FYNNEI. CDR3 residues: CASSAGVGYEQYF. The CDR3 DNA sequence: TGTGCCAGCAGTGCGGGGGTTGGCTACGAGCAGTACTTC.

This clone was counted only a few times. V and J are TRBV24-1 and TRBJ2-1, with D tentatively TRBD1 or TRBD2 (5 bases each). Germline loops: CDR1 KGHDR, CDR2 SFDVKD. The ends were cut back, 1 base at V and 0 bases at J, with 9 bases in the middle. The CDR3 extends over 16 amino acids. CDR3 nucleotide sequence: TGTGCCACCAGTGATTTTCCAGGGAGCTCCTACAATGAGCAGTTCTTC. Amino acids: CATSDFPGSSYNEQFF.

The chain recombines TRBV12-5 with TRBJ2-5; TRBD1 is a possible D gene (6 bases). CDR3 length: 16 residues. Trimming took 2 bases from V and 1 from J, leaving 14 bases between them. Per germline, CDR1 LGHNT and CDR2 FRNRAP. The DNA for the CDR3 is TGTGCTAGTGGTTTGACAGGGTTGGCGGGCCAAGAGACCCAGTACTTC. It is translated as CASGLTGLAGQETQYF.

The chain recombines TRBV4-1 with TRBJ1-3, with a weak D call TRBD1 (5 bases). V dropped 1 base and J dropped 5 bases, with 21 bases sitting between them. The germline CDR1 and CDR2 sequences are MGHRA and YSYEKL. The CDR3 extends over 18 amino acids. CDR3 residues: CASSQGPLGRDLRNTIYF. The CDR3 DNA sequence: TGCGCCAGCAGCCAAGGGCCCTTAGGAAGGGACCTCCGAAACACCATATATTTT.

This chain links TRBV3-1 (or the pseudogene TRBV3-2) with TRBJ1-4; D uncertain. The CDR3 covers 17 residues. Looked up from germline, CDR1 is LGHDT and CDR2 is YNNKEL (reference sequence). V gave up 0 bases and J gave up 3 bases, with 14 bases separating them. CDR3 protein: CASSQDRGGQANEKLFF. For the CDR3, the DNA is TGTGCCAGCAGCCAAGATCGTGGAGGGCAGGCTAATGAAAAACTGTTTTTT.

This chain links TRBV18 with TRBJ1-6; D not resolved. The germline CDR1 and CDR2 sequences are KGHSH and LQKENI. The CDR3 contains 15 residues. Trimming shortened V by 5 bases and J by 8 bases, and 16 bases separated the two germline ends. CDR3 sequence: CASSSPTTRDSPLHF. In DNA form, the CDR3 reads TGTGCCAGCTCATCCCCGACAACTAGGGATTCACCCCTCCACTTT.

J is TRBJ2-1 and V is TRBV6-4; the D gene is possibly TRBD2 (5 bases). This CDR3 is built from 14 residues. Germline V gene data show CDR1 as MRHNA and CDR2 as SNTAGT. Between the trimmed V and J ends, which lost 0 bases and 9 bases, there was a span of 12 bases. The CDR3 sequence: CASSDSNEGSEQFF. CDR3 nucleotides: TGTGCCAGCAGTGACTCGAACGAGGGAAGTGAGCAGTTCTTC.

This sequence joins TRBV23-1 and TRBJ1-5; a weak D match, TRBD1 (5 bases). TRBV23-1 is known as an ORF, though its function is uncertain. The CDR3 runs 18 residues. The V gene lost 2 bases and the J gene lost 0 bases, with 17 bases spanning the gap. The CDR3 sequence is CASSQGDQTGYSNQPQHF. In nucleotides, the CDR3 is TGCGCCAGCAGTCAAGGGGACCAGACGGGATATAGCAATCAGCCCCAGCATTTT.

This clone was found a few times. This chain joins TRBV7-9 and TRBJ1-5, with D hard to call. CDR1 is SEHNR, CDR2 FQNEAQ, per germline (reference sequence). The CDR3 sequence is 12 residues long. The V and J ends lost 1 base and 4 bases respectively, with 2 bases between them. This chain's CDR3 is CASSLGNQPQHF. CDR3 DNA sequence: TGTGCCAGCAGCTTAGGGAATCAGCCCCAGCATTTT.

The chain recombines TRBV5-1 with TRBJ2-1; 9 nucleotides align to TRBD2. In germline, CDR1 is SGHRS, CDR2 YFSETQ. With V trimmed by 3 bases and J by 6 bases, 10 bases remained unmatched. The CDR3 is 16 residues long. Here the CDR3 reads CASSSAGTSRGNEQFF. The CDR3 DNA follows: TGCGCCAGCAGCTCCGCCGGGACTAGCCGCGGCAATGAGCAGTTCTTC. Complete variable domain (other parts from reference TRBV5-1 and TRBJ2-1): KAGVTQTPRYLIKTRGQQVTLSCSPISGHRSVSWYQQTPGQGLQFLFEYFSETQRNKGNFPGRFSGRQFSNSRSEMNVSTLELGDSALYLCASSSAGTSRGNEQFFGPGTRLTVL.

This clone was found a few times. CDR3 amino acids: CASSQGARFYDGYTF. In DNA, the CDR3 is TGTGCCAGCAGCCAAGGAGCCAGGTTCTATGATGGCTACACCTTC. V usage is TRBV4-2 and J usage is TRBJ1-2; D gene unclear. CDR3 length equals 15 residues. The ends were cut back, 1 base at V and 6 bases at J, with 15 bases in the middle. Germline V gene lookup returns CDR1 LGHNA and CDR2 YNFKEQ.

J is TRBJ2-1 and V is TRBV7-3; 14 nucleotides line up with TRBD2. Unmatched junction bases numbered 8, after V lost 4 bases and J lost 0 bases. This CDR3 has 19 amino acids. Germline values: CDR1 SGHTA, CDR2 FQGTGA. The CDR3 DNA sequence: TGTGCCAGCAGCTCCCGACGGACTAGCGGGAGGATCTCCTACAATGAGCAGTTCTTC. Its protein is CASSSRRTSGRISYNEQFF.

V is TRBV6-5 and J is TRBJ1-1, with 10 bases that match TRBD1. V shed 4 bases, J shed 10 bases, and the junction held 3 bases outside the gene matches. The CDR3 runs 12 residues. CDR1 MNHEY and CDR2 SVGAGI come from the germline V gene. This chain's CDR3 is CASSFRDRGAFF. The CDR3 coding sequence is TGTGCCAGCAGTTTCCGGGACAGGGGAGCTTTCTTT.

This chain links TRBV30 with TRBJ1-2; 11 bases are a match to TRBD1. J was trimmed by 2 bases and V by 3 bases; bases with no gene match: 5. The CDR3 extends over 15 amino acids. Germline V lookup: CDR1 GTSNPN, CDR2 SVGIG (reference sequence). This CDR3 reads CAWSDWTGGNYGYTF. DNA for the CDR3: TGTGCCTGGAGCGATTGGACAGGGGGCAACTATGGCTACACCTTC.

V usage is TRBV6-5 and J usage is TRBJ1-5; no clear D gene. The germline V gene encodes CDR1 MNHEY and CDR2 SVGAGI. Trimming took off 2 bases at V and 7 bases at J, with 15 bases between the two ends. The CDR3 covers 15 residues. The CDR3 sequence: CASSYEVFKGQPQHF. CDR3 in DNA: TGTGCCAGCAGTTACGAGGTTTTTAAGGGACAGCCCCAGCATTTT.

This clone was seen just once. The J gene is TRBJ2-5, the V gene TRBV3-1 (or the pseudogene TRBV3-2); TRBD2 aligns across 9 bases. The ends lost 1 base at V and 0 bases at J; junction bases unmatched: 3. Germline V CDR1 and CDR2: LGHDT, YNNKEL (reference sequence). The length of the CDR3 is 16 residues. CDR3 loop: CASSQGLAGYQETQYF. CDR3 nucleotides: TGTGCCAGCAGCCAAGGGCTAGCGGGGTACCAAGAGACCCAGTACTTC.

The chain combines TRBV11-2 with TRBJ2-7; tentative D call: TRBD1 (6 bases). Germline V gives CDR1 SGHAT, CDR2 FQNNGV. The CDR3 has 12 residues. Trimming removed 1 base from V and 6 bases from J, with 7 bases in between. CDR3 in amino acids: CASSLGRGEQYF. In nucleotides, the CDR3 is TGTGCCAGCAGCTTAGGCAGGGGCGAGCAGTACTTC.

The chain combines TRBV5-8 with TRBJ1-5; the match to TRBD1 covers 8 bases. V lost 6 bases and J lost 7; bases outside the gene matches: 6. The V gene's germline CDR1 is SGHTS and CDR2 YDEGEE. The CDR3 spans 13 residues. CDR3 amino acids: CASTLQGEQPQHF. CDR3 nucleotide sequence: TGTGCCAGCACCCTACAGGGGGAACAGCCCCAGCATTTT.

V gene TRBV6-2 or TRBV6-3 combines with J gene TRBJ1-1; 7 positions agree with TRBD1. CDR1 is MNHEY, CDR2 SVGEGT, per germline. The trim removed 5 bases at V and 7 bases at J, leaving 10 bases unmatched. The CDR3 totals 14 residues. CDR3: CASSITGEKGEAFF. Here the CDR3 DNA reads TGTGCCAGCAGTATTACAGGGGAGAAGGGTGAAGCTTTCTTT.

The rearrangement uses TRBV5-1 and TRBJ2-2; D possibly corresponds to TRBD1 (5 bases). Germline CDR1 reads SGHRS; CDR2 reads YFSETQ. V gave up 0 bases and J gave up 1 base, with 7 bases separating them. This CDR3 comprises 15 residues. CDR3 in DNA: TGCGCCAGCAGCTTGGGGACACTGAACACCGGGGAGCTGTTTTTT. This sequence encodes CASSLGTLNTGELFF.